This TCR beta chain was documented in a study of T cells in tuberculosis. Study at large: IGRA-negative adolescents, IGRA-positive adolescents with latent tuberculosis and adults with active tuberculosis formed this South African cohort.

Study conclusions and caveats: A GMM-specific repertoire classifier reached just under 90% accuracy, AUROC 0.7 to 0.9. Active tuberculosis TCR-alpha repertoires lay closer to GMM-specific TCRs than IGRA-negative controls, suggesting clonal expansion.

On this clone: Antigen: not known.

Assay: immunoSEQ multiplex PCR; the TCRdb copy retains only in-frame clones and omits some. The sample consists of 30,000 to 35,000 clones, 80% to 95% of them appearing once. Germline assignment: CDR1 LGHNA and CDR2 YNFKEQ. Losses at the gene ends were 3 bases for V and 4 bases for J; bases not matched to a gene: 5. The CDR3 loop spans 16 amino acids. This clonotype originated in a donor between 10 and 35 years old with latent tuberculosis or without tuberculosis infection. The chain joins TRBV4-2 to TRBJ2-1; 11 nucleotides match TRBD2. The sample consisted of PBMCs. Here the CDR3 DNA reads TGTGCCAGCAGCCAGCGCCTAGCGGGGGGTTACAATGAGCAGTTCTTC. Translating gives CASSQRLAGGYNEQFF.